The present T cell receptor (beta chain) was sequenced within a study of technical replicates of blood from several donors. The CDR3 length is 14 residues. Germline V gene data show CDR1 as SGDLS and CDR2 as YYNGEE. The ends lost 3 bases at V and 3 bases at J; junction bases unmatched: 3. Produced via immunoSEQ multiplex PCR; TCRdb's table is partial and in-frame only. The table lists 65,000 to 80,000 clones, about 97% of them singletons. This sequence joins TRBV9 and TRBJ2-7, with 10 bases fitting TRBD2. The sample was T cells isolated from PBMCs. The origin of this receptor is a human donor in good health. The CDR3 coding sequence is TGTGCCAGCAGCGCAAGACTAGCGGGCTACGAGCAGTACTTC. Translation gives CASSARLAGYEQYF.